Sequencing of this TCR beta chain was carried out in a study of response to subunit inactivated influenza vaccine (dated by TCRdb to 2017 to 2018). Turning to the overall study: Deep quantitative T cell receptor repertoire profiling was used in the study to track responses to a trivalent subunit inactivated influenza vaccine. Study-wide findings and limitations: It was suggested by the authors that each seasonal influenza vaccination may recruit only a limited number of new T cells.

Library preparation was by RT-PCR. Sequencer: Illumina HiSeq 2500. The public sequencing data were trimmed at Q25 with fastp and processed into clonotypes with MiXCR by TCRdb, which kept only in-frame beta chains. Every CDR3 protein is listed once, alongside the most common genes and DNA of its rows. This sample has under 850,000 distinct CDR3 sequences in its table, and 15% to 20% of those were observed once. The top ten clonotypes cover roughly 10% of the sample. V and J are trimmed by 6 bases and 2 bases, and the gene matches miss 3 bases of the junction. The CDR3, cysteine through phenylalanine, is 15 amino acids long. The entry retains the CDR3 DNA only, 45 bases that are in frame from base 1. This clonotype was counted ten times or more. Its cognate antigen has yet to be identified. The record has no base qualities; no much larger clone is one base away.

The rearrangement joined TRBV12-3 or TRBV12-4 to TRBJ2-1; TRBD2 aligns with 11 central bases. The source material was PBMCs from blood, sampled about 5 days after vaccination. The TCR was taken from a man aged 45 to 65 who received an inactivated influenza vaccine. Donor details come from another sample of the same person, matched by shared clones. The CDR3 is CASSQTSGAYNEQFF. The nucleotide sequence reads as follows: TGTGCCAGCAGCCAGACTAGCGGGGCCTACAATGAGCAGTTCTTC.